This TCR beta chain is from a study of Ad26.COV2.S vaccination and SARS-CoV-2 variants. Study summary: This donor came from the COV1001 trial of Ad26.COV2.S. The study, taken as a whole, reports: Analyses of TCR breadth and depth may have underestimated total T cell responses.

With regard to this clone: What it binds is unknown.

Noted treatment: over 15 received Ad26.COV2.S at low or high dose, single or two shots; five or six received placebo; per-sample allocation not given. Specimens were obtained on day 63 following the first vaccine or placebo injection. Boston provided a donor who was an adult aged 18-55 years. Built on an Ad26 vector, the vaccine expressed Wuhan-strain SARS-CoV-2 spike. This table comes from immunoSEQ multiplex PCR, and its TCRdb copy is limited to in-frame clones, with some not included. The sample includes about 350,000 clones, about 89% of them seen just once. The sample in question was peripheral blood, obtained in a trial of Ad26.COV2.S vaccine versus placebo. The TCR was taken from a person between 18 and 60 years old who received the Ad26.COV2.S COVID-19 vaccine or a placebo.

This CDR3 is CASSRYRVSNEKLFF. In nucleotides, the CDR3 is TGTGCCAGCAGCAGATACAGGGTTAGTAATGAAAAACTGTTTTTT. V gene TRBV21-1 combines with J gene TRBJ1-4; the D call of TRBD1 is as the table states it, not checked on the DNA. TRBV21-1 is listed as a pseudogene. The CDR3 loop spans 15 amino acids.